The present T cell receptor (beta chain) was sequenced within a study of tumor-infiltrating lymphocytes in primary liver carcinoma (dated by TCRdb to about 2017). Study-level background: Four to six patients with histopathologically diagnosed primary liver carcinoma underwent surgical resection in China between November 2015 and 2016. Reproducibility between technical replicate repertoires was high, with correlation coefficients above 0.98 and mean shared-clone rates approximately 0.9. TCRbeta repertoire sequencing, expression microarrays and whole-exome sequencing were combined in the study across five regions of each liver tumor, with adjacent normal tissue and blood also included. Each sample produced roughly 3.65 to 7.13 million productive TCRbeta reads, and read depth showed no significant difference between tissue types. Of the five patients, three men and two women aged 30 to 69 years, four had hepatocellular carcinoma and one had combined HCC and intrahepatic cholangiocarcinoma. Tumors of the five patients were stage T1-T3 N0M0 with maximum diameters of roughly 4.2 to 11 cm. A total of 35 or so specimens from 5 patients, comprising 25 or so tumor regions, 5 adjacent noncancerous liver tissues and 5 peripheral blood samples, were covered by TCRbeta repertoire sequencing.

Blood RNA was extracted from unsorted whole blood using TRIzol reagent, and germline DNA was obtained with the DNeasy Blood & Tissue kit. Patients had chronic HBV infection and were treatment-naive at sampling. Before surgery, approximately 4 milliliters of peripheral blood were drawn into K2EDTA tubes. Starting from approximately 500 ng total RNA, TCRbeta-specific cDNA was produced by reverse transcription with a constant-region primer and ProtoScript II reverse transcriptase. The TCRbeta libraries were prepared through three rounds of nested multiplex PCR following a slightly modified ARM-PCR procedure. Multiplex TRBV1-TRBV30 forward primers and a Cbeta reverse primer were used in the first two PCR rounds, each of which was run for around 10 cycles. Sample barcodes and Illumina adapters were added in a final 25-cycle PCR with Deep VentR polymerase. Amplicons of 200-500 bp were gel-purified with a QIAquick gel extraction kit before sequencing. An Illumina HiSeq 2500 was used to sequence the TCRbeta amplicons, generating 250-bp paired-end reads. The authors' analysis ran thus. To recover full CDR3 sequences, reads were quality-trimmed using Trimmomatic v0.33 and paired reads were then merged using FLASH v1.2.11. V, D and J germline segments were assigned to the rearranged TCRbeta sequences using MiGEC v1.2.1b. Clonotype statistics, along with Shannon-Wiener diversity indices, were calculated using VDJtools v1.0.0. Except for diversity analysis, only the 250 most abundant clonotypes of each sample were used in subsequent analyses to reduce sampling bias. The public reads were run again by TCRdb, first through fastp at Q25 and then through MiXCR, and only productive beta chains were kept. Rows with one shared CDR3 protein collapse into an entry with the most common genes and DNA. The V and J calls and clone size are TCRdb's, not the authors'. The sample table lists some 200,000 distinct CDR3 sequences, 65% of them with a count of one. Approximately 6.6% of the sample goes to the ten largest clones.

This clonotype was found many times. This receptor's antigen is unknown. No base qualities exist here, and no much larger clone lies one base off it. V lost 3 bases and J lost 2 bases, and the count of bases not matched to a germline gene is 4. CDR1 SGHDN and CDR2 FVKESK are derived from the germline V gene. The CDR3 measures 15 amino acids from cysteine to phenylalanine. Only CDR3 DNA remains: 45 bases, in frame from the first base. What the authors observed across the whole study: The study included only four or five patients, and the authors note findings should be validated in a larger study. Because only the TCR beta chain was sequenced and unpaired alpha chains were not captured, true repertoire diversity is likely underestimated. Since the samples were bulk and unsorted, there was no way to compare CD4+ and CD8+ T cell repertoires. Pairs of tumor regions showed greater repertoire overlap (mean about 36%) than tumor-adjacent pairs (approximately 17%) or tumor-blood pairs (roughly 15%), which is consistent with antigen-driven expansion. The top 250 clones accounted for a significantly greater share of the repertoire in tumors than in blood (p = 0.039).

The chain is assembled from TRBV14 and TRBJ2-1; 7 middle bases align to TRBD1. The receptor was derived from a woman aged 55 to 70 with primary liver carcinoma and hepatitis B virus infection. Material: peripheral blood. The DNA sequence follows: TGTGCCAGCAGCCAGACAGGGTACGCCTACAATGAGCAGTTCTTC. Translated, it gives CASSQTGYAYNEQFF.